The rows below give T cell receptor beta chains drawn from one sample of a study of blood T cell repertoires in COVID-19. Sequencing used immunoSEQ multiplex PCR; TCRdb keeps in-frame clones, though not all of them. The table shows about 24,000 clones, with 70% to 90% occurring only once. The sequenced sample consisted of peripheral blood. The receptors originated from a woman between 70 and 85 years old with COVID-19, enrolled during active disease. CDR3s include the opening cysteine and the closing phenylalanine or tryptophan. A D gene is named only where the DNA matches it firmly. A row's size may be missing; if present it is once, few, many or a size class.

v_gene,j_gene,d_gene,abundance,CDR3nt,CDR3aa
TRBV19,TRBJ1-5,NA,once,TGTGCCAGTAGTGACAACAATCAGCCCCAGCATTTT,CASSDNNQPQHF
TRBV6-2/TRBV6-3,TRBJ2-3,NA,NA,TGTGCCAGCAGCCGGCGGAGTTTCTCTAGCACAGATACGCAGTATTTT,CASSRRSFSSTDTQYF
TRBV5-1,TRBJ2-7,NA,NA,TGCGCCAGCAGTTATGACAGCTCCTACGAGCAGTACTTC,CASSYDSSYEQYF
TRBV21-1,TRBJ2-5,NA,once,TGTGCCAGCACCGCGGGGGGGGCAGAGACCCAGTACTTC,CASTAGGAETQYF
TRBV21-1,TRBJ1-2,NA,NA,TGTGCCAGCAGCAAAGAAGGCGAGGACAGGGCCTATGGCTACACCTTC,CASSKEGEDRAYGYTF
TRBV6-2/TRBV6-3,TRBJ1-6,TRBD1,NA,TGTGCCAGCAGTCAGGGGGTATCCTATAATTCACCCCTCCACTTT,CASSQGVSYNSPLHF
TRBV2,TRBJ2-7,TRBD2,NA,TGTGCCAGCAGTGATAGGCTAGCGGGGGGCCTTAGCTCCTACGAGCAGTACTTC,CASSDRLAGGLSSYEQYF
TRBV19,TRBJ1-2,TRBD1,NA,TGTGCCAGTAGTACGGACAGGGGGGCGGTGGATGGCTACACCTTC,CASSTDRGAVDGYTF
TRBV18,TRBJ2-5,TRBD1,once,TGTGCCAGCTCAGCTGGGACAGGGACCGTCCAAGAGACCCAGTACTTC,CASSAGTGTVQETQYF
TRBV18,TRBJ1-2,NA,NA,TGTGCCAGCTCACCAATAGAGAGGTCTAACTATGGCTACACCTTC,CASSPIERSNYGYTF
TRBV7-6,TRBJ1-4,TRBD1,NA,TGTGCCAGCAGCGCACAACGACAGGGGTCTAGAACTAATGAAAAACTGTTTTTT,CASSAQRQGSRTNEKLFF
TRBV23-1,TRBJ2-3,NA,NA,TGCGCCAACAGGTATATTCCGGGAGCGCGTTACACAGATACGCAGTATTTT,CANRYIPGARYTDTQYF
TRBV2,TRBJ2-1,NA,NA,TGTGCCAGCACCGGGGGGCCCGGGAGCTCCTACAATGAGCAGTTCTTC,CASTGGPGSSYNEQFF
TRBV12-5,TRBJ2-3,TRBD2,NA,TGTGCTAGTGGGGCTAGCGGACCAGATACGCAGTATTTT,CASGASGPDTQYF
TRBV5-1,TRBJ1-6,NA,NA,TGCGCCAGCAGCTTCGGGGGCTCCTATAATTCACCCCTCCACTTT,CASSFGGSYNSPLHF
TRBV5-1,TRBJ1-1,TRBD1,NA,TGCGCCAGCAGCCCCGGACAGGGGGCTGGCCTGGTCACTGAAGCTTTCTTT,CASSPGQGAGLVTEAFF
TRBV9,TRBJ2-7,NA,NA,TGTGCCAGCAGCCTCAGGGGGGAATCCTACGAGCAGTACTTC,CASSLRGESYEQYF
TRBV7-3,TRBJ1-2,NA,NA,TGTGCCAGCAGCCCTGGACGAACACTTGGGGAGGGCTACACCTTC,CASSPGRTLGEGYTF
TRBV4-1,TRBJ1-2,NA,NA,TGCGCCAGCAGCCAAGGGGGAGCTAACTATGGCTACACCTTC,CASSQGGANYGYTF
TRBV6-5,TRBJ2-1,TRBD2,few,TGTGCCAGCAGTACCGGAAGCGGGAGAGAGCAGTTCTTC,CASSTGSGREQFF
TRBV11-3,TRBJ2-2,NA,NA,TGTGCCAGCAGCTTACCCTTTAACACCGGGGAGCTGTTTTTT,CASSLPFNTGELFF
TRBV5-5,TRBJ1-2,NA,NA,TGTGCCAGCAGCTTGTCGCGATCTAACTATGGCTACACCTTC,CASSLSRSNYGYTF
TRBV7-3,TRBJ2-5,TRBD2,NA,TGTGCCAGCAGCTTAAATCGGGGGGTGACCCAGTACTTC,CASSLNRGVTQYF
TRBV19,TRBJ1-1,NA,NA,TGTGCCAGTAGTCCCGGGGAGTACACTGAAGCTTTCTTT,CASSPGEYTEAFF
TRBV5-5,TRBJ2-7,NA,NA,TGTGCCAGCAGCTTGTCCGCAGGACTGACCTCCTACGAGCAGTACTTC,CASSLSAGLTSYEQYF
TRBV19,TRBJ2-7,TRBD1,NA,TGTGCCAGTTCCCGGGACAGGATCTACGAGCAGTACTTC,CASSRDRIYEQYF
TRBV28,TRBJ1-2,NA,few,TGTGCCAGCAGTACGTCAGTGGGGGGGCCCTATGGCTACACCTTC,CASSTSVGGPYGYTF
TRBV3-1/TRBV3-2,TRBJ1-5,NA,NA,TGTGCCAGCAGCCAAGGACTGTCAAGCAATCAGCCCCAGCATTTT,CASSQGLSSNQPQHF
TRBV2,TRBJ1-1,NA,NA,TGTGCCAGCCGGAGGACGAACACTGAAGCTTTCTTT,CASRRTNTEAFF
TRBV6-5,TRBJ2-7,TRBD2,NA,TGTGCCAGCAGGGGGAGCGGGGGCCCCTCCTACGAGCAGTACTTC,CASRGSGGPSYEQYF
TRBV7-2,TRBJ1-6,NA,few,TGTGCCAGCAGCCTTAACTGGGGGCAGCCCAATTCACCCCTCCACTTT,CASSLNWGQPNSPLHF
TRBV5-6,TRBJ1-5,NA,NA,TGTGCCAGCAGCTCGGGGGGTATCCAGCCCCAGCATTTT,CASSSGGIQPQHF
TRBV2,TRBJ1-4,TRBD1,NA,TGTGCCAGCAGCACACCCTCCAGACAGGGGCCACCAACTAATGAAAAACTGTTTTTT,CASSTPSRQGPPTNEKLFF
TRBV5-1,TRBJ2-1,NA,NA,TGCGCCAGCAGCTTGGCCGGACTACCGAGCTCCTACAATGAGCAGTTCTTC,CASSLAGLPSSYNEQFF
TRBV13,TRBJ1-3,NA,NA,TGTGCCAGCAGGCCGGACGGGGGATCGGTAGGAAACACCATATATTTT,CASRPDGGSVGNTIYF
TRBV7-8,TRBJ1-1,TRBD1,few,TGTGCCAGCAGCCAAAGGGACAGGGAGACGAACACTGAAGCTTTCTTT,CASSQRDRETNTEAFF
TRBV21-1,TRBJ2-3,NA,NA,TGTGCCAGCAGCAAAGTTCGCTATAGCACAGATACGCAGTATTTT,CASSKVRYSTDTQYF
TRBV28,TRBJ2-1,NA,NA,TGTGCCAGCAGTTTAGGTCGGGACTGGTACAATGAGCAGTTCTTC,CASSLGRDWYNEQFF
TRBV27,TRBJ1-5,NA,NA,TGTGCCAGCAGTGCCACAGGGATGCTTCAGCCCCAGCATTTT,CASSATGMLQPQHF
TRBV18,TRBJ2-5,TRBD2,NA,TGTGCCAGCTCACCACGGGCTAGCGGAGAGACCCAGTACTTC,CASSPRASGETQYF
TRBV7-9,TRBJ2-3,TRBD2,NA,TGTGCCAGCAGCCCTGGGAGGCGGGAGGGCCTTACGCAGTATTTT,CASSPGRREGLTQYF
TRBV2,TRBJ2-2,NA,NA,TGTGCCAGCAGTGAATATAGAGGGTCGAACACCGGGGAGCTGTTTTTT,CASSEYRGSNTGELFF
TRBV2,TRBJ1-5,TRBD1,NA,TGTGCCAGCAGTGGACAGGGGTTCGGCAATCAGCCCCAGCATTTT,CASSGQGFGNQPQHF
TRBV7-2,TRBJ1-2,NA,NA,TGTGCCAGCAGCTTAGTGGTGAGGGATGGCTACACCTTC,CASSLVVRDGYTF
TRBV29-1,TRBJ2-1,TRBD1,NA,TGCAGCGTGGAAGACAGGGCGAGAGGCAATGAGCAGTTCTTC,CSVEDRARGNEQFF
TRBV4-2,TRBJ1-2,NA,NA,TGTGCCAGCAGCCAAGCGGCGGCCTATGGCTACACCTTC,CASSQAAAYGYTF
TRBV12-3/TRBV12-4,TRBJ1-6,NA,NA,TGTGCCAGCAGTTTGCGGCCCCTTGAACCCCTCCACTTT,CASSLRPLEPLHF
TRBV7-9,TRBJ1-2,NA,NA,TGTGCCAGCAGCTTATGGTCCCCCGCCGCCCGGGGGGAGGGCTACACCTTC,CASSLWSPAARGEGYTF
TRBV6-5,TRBJ2-7,TRBD1,NA,TGTGCCAGCGCATCCGGGACAGTTAACTCCTACGAGCAGTACTTC,CASASGTVNSYEQYF
TRBV9,TRBJ2-7,NA,few,TGTGCCAGCAGCGTAGCAGGGTATTCCCACGAGCAGTACTTC,CASSVAGYSHEQYF
TRBV6-1,TRBJ2-7,NA,NA,TGTGCCAGCAGTGAATCGGGATACGAAGACTACGAGCAGTACTTC,CASSESGYEDYEQYF
TRBV7-8,TRBJ2-3,NA,NA,TGTGCCAGCAGCTTTGAGGATACGCAGTATTTT,CASSFEDTQYF
TRBV18,TRBJ1-2,NA,NA,TGTGCCAGCTCACCGGACAGTTCCCATGGCTACACCTTC,CASSPDSSHGYTF
TRBV11-1,TRBJ1-1,TRBD1,once,TGTGCCAGCAGCTTAGCCTGGGACAGGCCAACGGGGAACACTGAAGCTTTCTTT,CASSLAWDRPTGNTEAFF
TRBV25-1,TRBJ1-6,TRBD1,NA,TGTGCCAGCAGCCCCTTTGGGCAGGGGGCTAATTCACCCCTCCACTTT,CASSPFGQGANSPLHF
TRBV27,TRBJ2-1,TRBD2,NA,TGTGCCAGCACATCGGGTAGCGGGAGCCCCAGCTCCTACAATGAGCAGTTCTTC,CASTSGSGSPSSYNEQFF
TRBV9,TRBJ1-6,NA,NA,TGTGCCAGCAGCGTAAGGAGGGGTTCACCCCTCCACTTT,CASSVRRGSPLHF
TRBV9,TRBJ2-3,NA,NA,TGTGCCAGCAGCGTAGCTAAAGCAGATACGCAGTATTTT,CASSVAKADTQYF
TRBV7-9,TRBJ1-2,TRBD1,few,TGTGCCAGCAGCTCCGGCGGACACAGGGGGTTCAGGGGCTACACCTTC,CASSSGGHRGFRGYTF
TRBV11-3,TRBJ2-7,NA,few,TGTGCCAGCAGCTCCCACAGGGCGCCCTACGAGCAGTACTTC,CASSSHRAPYEQYF